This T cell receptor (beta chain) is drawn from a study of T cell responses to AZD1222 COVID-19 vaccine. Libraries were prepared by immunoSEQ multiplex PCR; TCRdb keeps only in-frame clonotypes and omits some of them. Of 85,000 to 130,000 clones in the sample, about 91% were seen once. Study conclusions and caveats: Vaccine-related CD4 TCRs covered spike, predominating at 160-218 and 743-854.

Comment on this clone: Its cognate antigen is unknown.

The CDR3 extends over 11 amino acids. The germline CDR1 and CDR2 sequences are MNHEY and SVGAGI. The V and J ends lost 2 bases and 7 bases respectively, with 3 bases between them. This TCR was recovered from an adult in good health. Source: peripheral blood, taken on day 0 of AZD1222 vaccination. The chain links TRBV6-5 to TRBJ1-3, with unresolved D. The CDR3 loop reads CASSYLNTIYF. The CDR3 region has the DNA TGTGCCAGCAGTTACCTGAACACCATATATTTT.